This is a list of T cell receptor beta chains from one sample in a study of T cells after yellow fever vaccination. MiXCR was run by TCRdb on the 5' RACE reads, yielding one entry per CDR3 protein. Of about 300,000 distinct CDR3 sequences listed, roughly 9% were seen once; the top ten hold 3% to 4%. Sequencing was performed on CD4+ T cells sorted from PBMCs, taken 5 days after the yellow fever booster vaccination. Receptors were obtained from a man aged 18 to 30 who received the YFV17D yellow fever vaccine. Each CDR3 is given with its conserved first and last residue. Fields, in order: J gene, V gene, CDR3 protein.

TRBJ1-1 | TRBV11-2 | CASSPARDRDWAEAFF
TRBJ2-7 | TRBV20-1 | CSARAAGGPSVYEQYF
TRBJ2-3 | TRBV7-3 | CASSQELADTQYF
TRBJ1-5 | TRBV11-2 | CASSLGLGAGNQPQHF
TRBJ1-6 | TRBV18 | CASSPGNSPLHF
TRBJ1-1 | TRBV10-3 | CASRDRDFGTEAFF
TRBJ2-5 | TRBV20-1 | CSARNSGGSQETQYF
TRBJ2-3 | TRBV10-3 | CAISARTDTQYF
TRBJ2-3 | TRBV24-1 | CATSMSGQGHSTDTQYF
TRBJ2-5 | TRBV7-9 | CASSPREGSWETQYF
TRBJ2-3 | TRBV10-3 | CAITKTGLAGGDGTDTQYF
TRBJ1-2 | TRBV4-3 | CASSQAWGKRDSNYGYTF
TRBJ1-5 | TRBV9 | CASSGDYSNQPQHF
TRBJ1-1 | TRBV6-6 | CASSSGGQGGTEAFF
TRBJ1-5 | TRBV5-1 | CASSLRTGSQPQHF
TRBJ2-3 | TRBV20-1 | CSAIGLAEILTDTQYF
TRBJ1-3 | TRBV2 | CASRGTGPGNTIYF
TRBJ2-2 | TRBV7-2 | CASSLEAGRTGELFF
TRBJ2-1 | TRBV19 | CASSTFPAGGGPYNEQFF
TRBJ2-1 | TRBV10-3 | CAISESKGGPSYNEQFF
TRBJ2-2 | TRBV6-5 | CASSRTSFTGELFF
TRBJ1-1 | TRBV11-2 | CASSLNRAEAFF
TRBJ1-3 | TRBV7-2 | CASRPTGGSGNTIYF
TRBJ2-2 | TRBV4-3 | CASSQEIVGQGYSGELFF
TRBJ2-1 | TRBV7-9 | CASSLEGGNEQFF
TRBJ1-2 | TRBV2 | CASSDQGYGYTF
TRBJ1-6 | TRBV4-3 | CASSHDSGRRSPLHF
TRBJ2-3 | TRBV20-1 | CSARPAGRTDTQYF
TRBJ2-1 | TRBV18 | CASSPPASVVNEQFF
TRBJ1-1 | TRBV7-2 | CASSLTQGDSEAFF
TRBJ1-1 | TRBV14 | CASSQFRAPEAFF
TRBJ2-5 | TRBV2 | CASTRDRGGVETQYF
TRBJ2-2 | TRBV5-1 | CASRTGGSPNTGELFF
TRBJ2-3 | TRBV20-1 | CSAAPVGTDTQYF
TRBJ1-2 | TRBV5-1 | CASRGGTDYGYTF
TRBJ1-3 | TRBV14 | CASSQDPRAGNTIYF
TRBJ2-3 | TRBV18 | CASSPTGLDTQYF
TRBJ2-1 | TRBV7-9 | CASSNLAGGRGRGEQFF
TRBJ2-5 | TRBV7-2 | CASSAKTGKGGETQYF
TRBJ2-3 | TRBV7-2 | CASTRRGGSTDTQYF
TRBJ2-1 | TRBV11-2 | CASSSNRGPMRQFF
TRBJ1-2 | TRBV6-2/TRBV6-3 | CASRPGQGSAGRYTF
TRBJ2-1 | TRBV5-6 | CASSLDENNEQFF
TRBJ2-6 | TRBV25-1 | CASSEPGANVLTF
TRBJ1-2 | TRBV5-6 | CASSLVGAEGYTF
TRBJ1-5 | TRBV6-1 | CASSDSRRAGNQPQHF